This T cell receptor (beta chain) was profiled in a study of CD8+CD57+ T cells in acquired aplastic anemia. Study results and limitations: Patient and control CD8+ Simpson's diversity was not significantly different. Comparison of patients with controls identified around 31 shared CD8+ CDR3 sequences.

Germline V lookup: CDR1 SGHDT, CDR2 YYEEEE. V was shortened by 1 base and J by 5 bases, with 7 bases between the two germline ends. CDR3 length: 14 amino acids. As concerns this clonotype: Its antigen is unidentified.

Genomic DNA served as template for TCR beta VDJ and CDR3 profiling. TCRdb processed the reads anew with MiXCR; each CDR3 protein has one entry. The data hold roughly 220,000 distinct CDR3 sequences, with 65% observed a single time. Patients picked for sequencing had shown CD8+CD57+ cell expansion detected by flow cytometry. The V and J genes are TRBV5-6 and TRBJ1-6, with D perhaps TRBD1 (6 bases). The sequenced sample was sorted CD4+, CD8+, or CD8+CD57+ T cells (not recorded which) from PBMCs. The sequence was obtained from a human donor with aplastic anemia. CDR3 in DNA: TGTGCCAGCAGCTTGCGGGACAATAATTCACCCCTCCACTTT. The encoded protein is CASSLRDNNSPLHF.